The sequence of this TCR beta chain was determined in a study of cytomegalovirus exposure and HLA in healthy donors. About the study: An earlier analysis found fewer than 120 million unique TCR beta sequences from approximately 190 million T cells.

The PCR ran on 60 Vbeta and 13 Jbeta primers. Produced via immunoSEQ multiplex PCR; TCRdb's table is partial and in-frame only. The sample lists over 150,000 clones, 75% to 85% occurring once. This clone appeared a few times. The TCR was taken from a girl aged 2 to 10 in good health and CMV-seropositive. Source material: PBMCs.

CDR3 sequence (DNA): TGTGCCTGCGGCCGGGTACACTACGAAGGTGGCGGGGAGCTGTTTTTT. This translates into CACGRVHYEGGGELFF. The chain recombines TRBV30 with TRBJ2-2; no reliable D call. Per germline, CDR1 GTSNPN and CDR2 SVGIG (reference sequence). The CDR3 consists of 16 residues. Trimming cost V 6 bases and J 7 bases, with 24 bases left between them.